The clone carrying this TCR beta chain has ten or more counts. Antigen unknown. TCRdb processed the PCR reads anew with MiXCR; each CDR3 protein has one entry. The table includes about 320,000 distinct CDR3 sequences, 20% to 25% detected once. The sample is drawn from a study of molecular identifiers for immune sequencing clone quantification. The CDR3 is made up of 15 amino acids. V lost 3 bases, J lost 4 bases, and 3 bases stayed unmatched. Regarding the study as a whole: Detecting spiked Jurkat TCR RNA from one cell among approximately 1 million naive cells was reportedly possible.

Sorted cells numbering roughly 20,000 to 1,000,000, with 10%, 30% or 50% RNA, yielded the naive CD8 libraries. The chain employs TRBV12-3 or TRBV12-4 and TRBJ2-2; TRBD2 matches at 9 bases. The receptor was derived from a human donor in good health. Some libraries in this study had Jurkat cell RNA spiked in. Sequencing was carried out using naive CD8+ T cells from blood, with Jurkat cell RNA spiked in. As for subset: FACS-sorted CD8+CD4-CCR7+CD45RA+ naive T cells. CDR3 sequence: CASSLTSGGTGELFF. As DNA, the CDR3 is TGTGCCAGCAGTTTGACTAGCGGAGGCACCGGGGAGCTGTTTTTT.